The present entry profiles one TCR beta chain with its context. Its matching antigen is unknown. The CDR3 has 12 amino acids. CDR1 is SGHNT and CDR2 is YYREEE in the germline V gene (reference sequence). V lost 0 bases to trimming and J lost 4 bases, with 4 bases between them. The donors were part of the validation cohort, which consisted of more than 90 subjects and was separate from the first cohort of roughly 620 subjects. This sample is part of a study of cytomegalovirus exposure and HLA in healthy donors. General study findings and limits: Among TCR beta chains, those listed as cytomegalovirus-associated numbered 164. The finding came from a later analysis; first-cohort TCR clusters tended to co-occur in the 95 to 150 validation repertoires. The classifier reportedly diagnosed cytomegalovirus status with high specificity and sensitivity.

This table comes from immunoSEQ multiplex PCR, and its TCRdb copy is limited to in-frame clones, with some not included. This sample has 150,000 to 200,000 clones, with around 82% found just once. This sequence originates from a woman aged 18 to 35 in good health and CMV-seropositive. This chain uses TRBV5-4 with TRBJ1-1; D remains ambiguous. Specimen: PBMCs. This CDR3 is CASSLGATEAFF. In nucleotides, the CDR3 is TGTGCCAGCAGCTTGGGGGCCACTGAAGCTTTCTTT. The full variable domain, completed using reference TRBV5-4 and TRBJ1-1, is ETGVTQSPTHLIKTRGQQVTLRCSSQSGHNTVSWYQQALGQGPQFIFQYYREEENGRGNFPPRFSGLQFPNYSSELNVNALELDDSALYLCASSLGATEAFFGQGTRLTVV.